A single TCR beta chain is shown here with its context. Repertoires were generated with immunoSEQ multiplex PCR, while TCRdb's copy carries only in-frame clones and drops some. Here the sample spans approximately 260,000 clones, about 88% being singletons. The data were taken from a study of blood T cell repertoires in COVID-19. Germline lookup yields CDR1 SGHNT and CDR2 YYREEE (reference sequence). This CDR3 has 14 amino acids. Trimming at V came to 1 base and at J to 7 bases, leaving 5 bases not matched to a gene. V and J are TRBV5-4 and TRBJ2-1; 7 bases fit TRBD2. This receptor was taken from a woman aged 35 to 49 who had recovered from COVID-19. The sequenced sample was peripheral blood. The CDR3 DNA sequence: TGTGCCAGCAGCTTGTCCGGGGGGACGAATGAGCAGTTCTTC. Translation gives CASSLSGGTNEQFF. The whole variable domain, remainder taken from reference TRBV5-4 and TRBJ2-1, is ETGVTQSPTHLIKTRGQQVTLRCSSQSGHNTVSWYQQALGQGPQFIFQYYREEENGRGNFPPRFSGLQFPNYSSELNVNALELDDSALYLCASSLSGGTNEQFFGPGTRLTVL.